These 20 T cell receptor beta chains were sequenced from one sample in a study of cytomegalovirus exposure and HLA in healthy donors. In the PCR, 60 Vbeta and 13 Jbeta primers were used. This table comes from immunoSEQ multiplex PCR, and its TCRdb copy is limited to in-frame clones, with some not included. Altogether some 150,000 clones are present, just under 80% being singletons, with the ten largest covering about 2.2%. Sequenced sample: PBMCs. The receptors come from a man aged 25-45 years in good health and CMV-seronegative.

The V call is TRBV5-1, the J call TRBJ2-1, with TRBD1 identical over 9 bases. V lost 2 bases to trimming and J lost 7 bases; unmatched junction nucleotides: 10. Germline V gene lookup returns CDR1 SGHRS and CDR2 YFSETQ. CDR3 size: 16 residues. The CDR3 DNA reads TGCGCCAGCAGCTTCGAGACAGGGGGATGGGGAAATGAGCAGTTCTTC. Residues: CASSFETGGWGNEQFF.

The chain is built from TRBV30 and TRBJ1-1; TRBD1 might be the D (6 bases). Germline lookup yields CDR1 GTSNPN and CDR2 SVGIG (reference sequence). V was pared by 1 base and J by 5 bases, with 11 bases between. The CDR3 is 13 amino acids. The CDR3 protein is CAWSGQGNTEAFF. DNA for the CDR3: TGTGCCTGGAGTGGGCAGGGGAATACTGAAGCTTTCTTT. Variable domain in full (rest from reference TRBV30 and TRBJ1-1): SQTIHQWPATLVQPVGSPLSLECTVEGTSNPNLYWYRQAAGRGLQLLFYSVGIGQISSEVPQNLSASRPQDRQFILSSKKLLLSDSGFYLCAWSGQGNTEAFFGQGTRLTVV.

This chain links TRBV4-2 with TRBJ2-3, with 11 positions matching TRBD2. Germline-derived CDR1 and CDR2 are LGHNA and YNFKEQ. Losses at the gene ends were 1 base for V and 0 bases for J; bases not matched to a gene: 12. CDR3 length equals 20 residues. Written as DNA, the CDR3 is TGTGCCAGCAGCCAAGGGATTAGCGGGGGGGCGGTAAGAAGCACAGATACGCAGTATTTT. This sequence encodes CASSQGISGGAVRSTDTQYF.

This clone was picked up one time. This sequence joins TRBV28 and TRBJ2-5, with D unclear. CDR1 and CDR2 (germline): MDHEN, SYDVKM. Trimming took off 6 bases at V and 2 bases at J, with 10 bases between the two ends. The CDR3 is 13 amino acids. CDR3 loop: CASSPATQETQYF. CDR3 nucleotides: TGTGCCAGCAGCCCAGCGACGCAAGAGACCCAGTACTTC. The full variable domain, completed using reference TRBV28 and TRBJ2-5, is DVKVTQSSRYLVKRTGEKVFLECVQDMDHENMFWYRQDPGLGLRLIYFSYDVKMKEKGDIPEGYSVSREKKERFSLILESASTNQTSMYLCASSPATQETQYFGPGTRLLVL.

This clone has a handful of counts. The rearrangement links TRBV4-1 to TRBJ2-7, with 11 bases identical to TRBD1. Trimming removed 0 bases from V and 3 bases from J; junction bases left unmatched: 4. The germline gives CDR1 MGHRA, CDR2 YSYEKL. This CDR3 region has 16 residues. The CDR3 sequence is CASSQDLGQGDYEQYF. In nucleotides, the CDR3 is TGCGCCAGCAGCCAAGATTTGGGACAGGGGGACTACGAGCAGTACTTC.

The chain uses TRBV7-8 and TRBJ1-1, with D perhaps matching TRBD1 (6 bases). V shed 5 bases and J shed 0 bases, with 19 bases lying between them. The CDR3 is made up of 17 amino acids. Germline CDR1 and CDR2: SGHVS and FQNEAQ. In nucleotides, the CDR3 is TGTGCCAGCAGCCAGCGGGAGGGGGGGGGCTTGAACACTGAAGCTTTCTTT. Translated, it gives CASSQREGGGLNTEAFF.

This chain links TRBV28 with TRBJ1-1; 7 bases match TRBD1. Germline loops: CDR1 MDHEN, CDR2 SYDVKM. Trimming at V came to 6 bases and at J to 1 base, leaving 8 bases not matched to a gene. This CDR3 spans 15 amino acids. The CDR3 sequence: CASSTTGRGNTEAFF. The CDR3 DNA reads as TGTGCCAGCAGCACGACAGGGCGGGGGAACACTGAAGCTTTCTTT. Based on the CDR3 plus reference TRBV28 and TRBJ1-1, the full variable domain is DVKVTQSSRYLVKRTGEKVFLECVQDMDHENMFWYRQDPGLGLRLIYFSYDVKMKEKGDIPEGYSVSREKKERFSLILESASTNQTSMYLCASSTTGRGNTEAFFGQGTRLTVV.

This rearrangement joins TRBV6-1 to TRBJ2-5, with 13 bases identical to TRBD2. Germline trimming cut 1 base from V and 5 bases from J; bases unmatched to any gene: 13. This CDR3 has 19 amino acids. Germline loops: CDR1 MNHNS, CDR2 SASEGT. The CDR3 coding sequence is TGTGCCAGCAGTGAAGGAAGGGGAGGACTAGCGGGAGTAGGTGAGACCCAGTACTTC. Translating gives CASSEGRGGLAGVGETQYF.

Only one count was recorded for this clone. The CDR3 nucleotides read TGTGCCAGCAGCGTCCGGGACAGGGCCTATAGCAATCAGCCCCAGCATTTT. The encoded protein is CASSVRDRAYSNQPQHF. The rearrangement joins TRBV9 to TRBJ1-5, with 9 bases aligning to TRBD1. The CDR3 is made up of 17 amino acids. Per germline, CDR1 SGDLS and CDR2 YYNGEE. The J segment lost 0 bases and the V segment lost 2 bases, leaving 6 bases of the junction unmatched.

The chain joins TRBV6-1 to TRBJ2-7; 7 positions match TRBD1. There are 14 residues in the CDR3. With V trimmed by 5 bases and J by 2 bases, 6 bases remained unmatched. The V gene's germline CDR1 is MNHNS and CDR2 SASEGT. The chain's CDR3 is CASSFRDRPYEQYF. The CDR3 DNA is TGTGCCAGCAGTTTCCGGGACAGACCCTACGAGCAGTACTTC.

The sample holds one count of this clone. The chain links TRBV5-4 to TRBJ2-3, with TRBD1 as a possible D gene (5 bases). The V gene's germline CDR1 is SGHNT and CDR2 YYREEE (reference sequence). The CDR3 contains 16 residues. Trimming left V 1 base short and J 3 bases short, with 15 bases between. The CDR3 DNA follows: TGTGCCAGCAGCTTGTTGGCAGGGTCAACGACAGATACGCAGTATTTT. Translating gives CASSLLAGSTTDTQYF.

The chain carries TRBV7-9 and TRBJ2-7; TRBD1 agrees at 12 bases. This CDR3 has 16 residues. From germline, CDR1 is SEHNR and CDR2 FQNEAQ (reference sequence). Trimming removed 5 bases from V and 4 bases from J; junction bases left unmatched: 9. In nucleotides, the CDR3 is TGTGCCAGCAGCCCTGGGACAGGGGGCGCAGAGTACGAGCAGTACTTC. Translated, it gives CASSPGTGGAEYEQYF.

The chain is built from TRBV10-3 and TRBJ2-3; 7 bases map to TRBD1. Germline CDR1 is ENHRY and CDR2 is SYGVKD. CDR3 length: 14 residues. Trimming at V came to 3 bases and at J to 8 bases, leaving 8 bases not matched to a gene. CDR3 DNA: TGTGCCATCAGTGATCGACAGGGTGGGGGTACGCAGTATTTT. As protein: CAISDRQGGGTQYF.

The rearrangement joins TRBV5-1 to TRBJ1-5; no reliable D call. Germline-derived CDR1 and CDR2 are SGHRS and YFSETQ. The V end lost 0 bases, the J end lost 6 bases, and 7 bases lay between the germline ends. The CDR3 sequence is 13 residues long. In nucleotides, the CDR3 is TGCGCCAGCAGCTTGGCCGAGGGTCAGCCCCAGCATTTT. Residues: CASSLAEGQPQHF.

The chain couples TRBV15 to TRBJ2-3; a possible D gene is TRBD2 (5 bases). Trimming stripped 0 bases from V and 1 base from J, with 14 bases between. The germline gives CDR1 LNHNV, CDR2 YYDKDF (reference sequence). This CDR3 has 17 residues. In DNA form, the CDR3 reads TGTGCCACCAGCAGAGACCAGGTGGGGAGACGCACAGATACGCAGTATTTT. Amino acid sequence: CATSRDQVGRRTDTQYF.

The gene calls are TRBV6-5 and TRBJ2-7; D perhaps matches TRBD2 (6 bases). The CDR3 extends over 14 amino acids. Trimming shortened V by 5 bases and J by 1 base, and 12 bases separated the two germline ends. CDR1 MNHEY and CDR2 SVGAGI come from the germline V gene. The DNA of the CDR3 is TGTGCCAGCAGTGGACGGAGGGGATCCTACGAGCAGTACTTC. Its protein is CASSGRRGSYEQYF.

J is TRBJ2-7 and V is TRBV29-1; 11 bases agree with TRBD2. This CDR3 has 16 residues. Germline V gene lookup returns CDR1 SQVTM and CDR2 ANQGSEA. V gave up 0 bases and J gave up 4 bases; unmatched junction bases: 8. This chain's CDR3 is CSVEELGLADNYEQYF. Written as DNA, the CDR3 is TGCAGCGTTGAAGAGTTGGGACTAGCGGATAATTACGAGCAGTACTTC.

The rearrangement joins TRBV14 to TRBJ2-3, with 7 positions matching TRBD2. Per the germline V gene, CDR1 is SGHDN and CDR2 is FVKESK. Trimming at V came to 0 bases and at J to 3 bases, leaving 6 bases not matched to a gene. The CDR3 covers 16 residues. CDR3 amino acids: CASSQDSREATDTQYF. CDR3 bases: TGTGCCAGCAGCCAAGATTCACGGGAGGCAACAGATACGCAGTATTTT.

The V and J genes are TRBV18 and TRBJ2-7; D gene ambiguous. CDR3 length: 13 amino acids. CDR1 and CDR2 (germline): KGHSH, LQKENI. V lost 3 bases, J lost 3 bases, and 9 bases lay in between. CDR3 DNA: TGTGCCAGCTCACCCGGTTACCGCTACGAGCAGTACTTC. It encodes CASSPGYRYEQYF.

The chain has TRBV7-9 and TRBJ1-1; a weak D match, TRBD1 (6 bases). This CDR3 contains 14 residues. Deletions cut 3 bases from V and 0 bases from J, with 8 bases between. Germline lookup yields CDR1 SEHNR and CDR2 FQNEAQ (reference sequence). This CDR3 reads CASSFGQMNTEAFF. In DNA, the CDR3 is TGTGCCAGCAGCTTCGGACAGATGAACACTGAAGCTTTCTTT.